Each of the 12 T cell receptor beta chains below was sequenced from the same sample in a study of blood T cell repertoires in COVID-19. Measured with immunoSEQ multiplex PCR; TCRdb has only the in-frame clones, and not every one. The sample lists roughly 200,000 clones; about 88% were seen once. The sequencing sample was made of peripheral blood. The receptors stem from a woman between 40 and 50 years old who had recovered from COVID-19.

This clone appeared a single time. CDR3 sequence (DNA): TGTGCCAGCAGCTTGGGGTCCCGGGCTGGAAACACCATATATTTT. This sequence encodes CASSLGSRAGNTIYF. The V and J genes are TRBV5-8 and TRBJ1-3; D uncertain. V lost 0 bases and J 2 bases, leaving 9 bases between the germline ends. This CDR3 spans 15 amino acids. Germline V gene data show CDR1 as SGHTS and CDR2 as YDEGEE. Supplemented by reference TRBV5-8 and TRBJ1-3, the full variable domain reads EAGVTQSPTHLIKTRGQQATLRCSPISGHTSVYWYQQALGLGLQFLLWYDEGEERNRGNFPPRFSGRQFPNYSSELNVNALELEDSALYLCASSLGSRAGNTIYFGEGSWLTVV.

The chain recombines TRBV20-1 with TRBJ1-1, with unresolved D. Trimming left V 3 bases short and J 3 bases short, with 8 bases between. Germline CDR1 reads DFQATT; CDR2 reads SNEGSKA (reference sequence). CDR3 length: 12 amino acids. The CDR3 sequence: CSASTADTEAFF. DNA of the CDR3: TGCAGTGCTAGTACCGCGGACACTGAAGCTTTCTTT.

The chain is built from TRBV19 and TRBJ2-5; the D gene is possibly TRBD2 (7 bases). Germline assignment: CDR1 LNHDA and CDR2 SQIVND (reference sequence). V lost 9 bases, J lost 1 base, and 18 bases lay in between. The length of the CDR3 is 15 residues. The CDR3 coding sequence is TGTGCCAGCTCCTCCAAGGGGGGGGGCCAAGAGACCCAGTACTTC. As protein: CASSSKGGGQETQYF.

The chain combines TRBV14 with TRBJ1-6; 8 bases line up with TRBD1. The V and J ends lost 3 bases and 10 bases, in that order; junction bases with no gene match: 14. The CDR3 has 17 residues. The germline gives CDR1 SGHDN, CDR2 FVKESK. This CDR3 reads CASSQEDRGPVRSPLHF. DNA of the CDR3: TGTGCCAGCAGCCAGGAAGACAGGGGACCCGTTCGGTCACCCCTCCACTTT.

The chain links TRBV10-3 to TRBJ2-2, with D possibly matching TRBD1 (6 bases). The CDR3 runs to 14 residues. Germline V gene data show CDR1 as ENHRY and CDR2 as SYGVKD. With 2 bases removed from V and 4 bases from J, the gap between germline ends came to 8 bases. CDR3 amino acids: CAISEAGATGELFF. The CDR3, as DNA: TGTGCCATCAGTGAGGCAGGGGCCACCGGGGAGCTGTTTTTT.

The chain has TRBV28 and TRBJ1-1, with 7 bases matching TRBD1. Trimming cost V 6 bases and J 5 bases; bases outside gene matches: 3. The CDR3 has 12 residues. Germline lookup yields CDR1 MDHEN and CDR2 SYDVKM. CDR3 coding DNA: TGTGCCAGCAGCCGGACAGGTACTGAAGCTTTCTTT. Its translation is CASSRTGTEAFF. The full variable domain, rest sourced from reference TRBV28 and TRBJ1-1, is DVKVTQSSRYLVKRTGEKVFLECVQDMDHENMFWYRQDPGLGLRLIYFSYDVKMKEKGDIPEGYSVSREKKERFSLILESASTNQTSMYLCASSRTGTEAFFGQGTRLTVV.

The chain carries TRBV7-9 and TRBJ2-2; 14 bases map to TRBD2. CDR1 and CDR2 from the germline V gene are SEHNR and FQNEAQ (reference sequence). V was pared by 5 bases and J by 4 bases, with 9 bases of the junction left unmatched. There are 18 residues in the CDR3. CDR3 sequence reads: CASSESGGLAGGTGELFF. The CDR3 DNA sequence: TGTGCCAGCAGCGAATCCGGTGGACTAGCGGGAGGCACCGGGGAGCTGTTTTTT.

This clone was detected only once. The chain combines TRBV27 with TRBJ2-2, with a possible D match to TRBD1 (6 bases). The CDR3 contains 16 residues. The V and J ends lost 6 bases and 3 bases respectively, with 17 bases between them. CDR1 and CDR2 (germline): MNHEY, SMNVEV (reference sequence). As DNA, the CDR3 is TGTGCCAGCAGCCCTCAGGGGTTTAGGGACACCGGGGAGCTGTTTTTT. This sequence encodes CASSPQGFRDTGELFF.

The genes are TRBV19 and TRBJ1-1, with D maybe TRBD1 (5 bases). The germline V gene encodes CDR1 LNHDA and CDR2 SQIVND (reference sequence). The CDR3 runs 15 residues. With 3 bases removed from V and 4 bases from J, the gap between germline ends came to 15 bases. Here the CDR3 DNA reads TGTGCCAGTAGTATTATGGGGGGTTCGTCCACTGAAGCTTTCTTT. Translation: CASSIMGGSSTEAFF.

The chain links TRBV11-3 to TRBJ2-6; the D is unclear. The CDR3 is made up of 13 amino acids. The V end lost 5 bases, the J end lost 2 bases, and 4 bases lay between the germline ends. Germline values: CDR1 SGHNT, CDR2 YENEEA. The DNA of the CDR3 is TGTGCCAGCAGCAGAGCTGGGGCCAACGTCCTGACTTTC. Its translation is CASSRAGANVLTF. Together with reference TRBV11-3 and TRBJ2-6, the CDR3 gives the full variable domain: EAGVVQSPRYKIIEKKQPVAFWCNPISGHNTLYWYLQNLGQGPELLIRYENEEAVDDSQLPKDRFSAERLKGVDSTLKIQPAELGDSAVYLCASSRAGANVLTFGAGSRLTVL.

The chain couples TRBV6-5 to TRBJ1-2; no clear D. V lost 4 bases and J 7 bases, leaving 10 bases between the germline ends. CDR3 size: 12 residues. The germline gives CDR1 MNHEY, CDR2 SVGAGI. CDR3 sequence (DNA): TGTGCCAGCAGTTCTGAGGGCGGTGGCTACACCTTC. Protein: CASSSEGGGYTF.

This clone was detected once. The J gene is TRBJ2-4, the V gene TRBV5-1, with D perhaps matching TRBD1 (6 bases). The CDR3 runs 12 residues. V shed 4 bases and J shed 6 bases, with 8 bases lying between them. CDR1 and CDR2 from the germline V gene are SGHRS and YFSETQ. In DNA form, the CDR3 reads TGCGCCAGCAGCCCGGACAGAAACATTCAGTACTTC. Encoded protein: CASSPDRNIQYF. The full variable domain, in which reference TRBV5-1 and TRBJ2-4 provide the parts outside the CDR3, is KAGVTQTPRYLIKTRGQQVTLSCSPISGHRSVSWYQQTPGQGLQFLFEYFSETQRNKGNFPGRFSGRQFSNSRSEMNVSTLELGDSALYLCASSPDRNIQYFGAGTRLSVL.